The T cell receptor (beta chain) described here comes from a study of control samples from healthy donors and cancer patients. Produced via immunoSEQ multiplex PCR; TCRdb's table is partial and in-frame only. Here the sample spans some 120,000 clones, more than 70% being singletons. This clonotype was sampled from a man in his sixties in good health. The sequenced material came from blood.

The CDR3 loop is CASSWVGTDQETQYF. The CDR3 bases are TGTGCCAGCAGTTGGGTCGGGACAGACCAAGAGACCCAGTACTTC. The chain employs TRBV6-5 and TRBJ2-5; 7 nucleotides line up with TRBD1. Germline V gives CDR1 MNHEY, CDR2 SVGAGI. CDR3 length equals 15 residues. V was pared by 4 bases and J by 0 bases, with 5 bases of the junction left unmatched.